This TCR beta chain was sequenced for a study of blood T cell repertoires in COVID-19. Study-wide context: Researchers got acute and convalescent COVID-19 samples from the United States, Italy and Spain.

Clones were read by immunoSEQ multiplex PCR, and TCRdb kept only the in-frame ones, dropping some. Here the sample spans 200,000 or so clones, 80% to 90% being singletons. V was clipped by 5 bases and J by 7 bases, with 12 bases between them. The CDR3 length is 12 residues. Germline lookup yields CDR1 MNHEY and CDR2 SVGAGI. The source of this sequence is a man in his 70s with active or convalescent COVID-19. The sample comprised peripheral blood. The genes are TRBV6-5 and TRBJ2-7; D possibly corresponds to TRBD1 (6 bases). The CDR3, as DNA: TGTGCCAGCAGTATACAGGGCTCGGAGCAGTACTTC. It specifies CASSIQGSEQYF.